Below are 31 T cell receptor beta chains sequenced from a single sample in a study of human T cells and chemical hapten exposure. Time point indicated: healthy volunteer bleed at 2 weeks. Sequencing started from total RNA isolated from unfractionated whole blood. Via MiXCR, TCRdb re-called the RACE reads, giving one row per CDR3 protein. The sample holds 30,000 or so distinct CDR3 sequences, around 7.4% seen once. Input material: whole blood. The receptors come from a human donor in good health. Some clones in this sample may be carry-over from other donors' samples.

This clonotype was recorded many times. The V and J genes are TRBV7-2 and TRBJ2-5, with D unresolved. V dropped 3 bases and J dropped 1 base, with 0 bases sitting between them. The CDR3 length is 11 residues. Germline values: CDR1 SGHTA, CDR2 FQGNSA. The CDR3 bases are TGTGCCAGCAGCTTCCAAGAGACCCAGTACTTC. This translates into CASSFQETQYF.

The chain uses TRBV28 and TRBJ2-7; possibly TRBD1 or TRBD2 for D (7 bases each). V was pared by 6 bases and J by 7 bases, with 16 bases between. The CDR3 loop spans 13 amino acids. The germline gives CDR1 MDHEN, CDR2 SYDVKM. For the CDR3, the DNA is TGTGCCAGCAGCCAGGGGGGGAATCGTGAGCAGTACTTC. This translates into CASSQGGNREQYF.

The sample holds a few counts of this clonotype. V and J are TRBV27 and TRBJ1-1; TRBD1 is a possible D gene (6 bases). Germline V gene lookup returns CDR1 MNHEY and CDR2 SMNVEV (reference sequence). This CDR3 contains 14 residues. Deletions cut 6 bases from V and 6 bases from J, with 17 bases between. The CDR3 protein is CASSPGAKFAEAFF. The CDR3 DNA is TGTGCCAGCAGCCCAGGGGCTAAATTCGCTGAAGCTTTCTTT.

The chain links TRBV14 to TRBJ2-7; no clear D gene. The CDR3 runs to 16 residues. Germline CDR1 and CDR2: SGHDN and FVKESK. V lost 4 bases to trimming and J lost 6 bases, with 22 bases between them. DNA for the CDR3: TGTGCCAGCAGCCCCTTTGCGCCTAGGAAACTGTCCGAGCAGTACTTC. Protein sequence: CASSPFAPRKLSEQYF.

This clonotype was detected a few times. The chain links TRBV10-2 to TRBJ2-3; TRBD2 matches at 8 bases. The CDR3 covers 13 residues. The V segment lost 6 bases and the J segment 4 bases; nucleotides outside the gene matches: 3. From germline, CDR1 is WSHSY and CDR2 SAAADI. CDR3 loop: CASSGGGADTQYF. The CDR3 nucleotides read TGCGCCAGCAGCGGGGGGGGCGCAGATACGCAGTATTTT.

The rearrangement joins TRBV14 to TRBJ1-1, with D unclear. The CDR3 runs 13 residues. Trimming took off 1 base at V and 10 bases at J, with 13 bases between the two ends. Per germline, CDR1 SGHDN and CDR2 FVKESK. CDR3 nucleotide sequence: TGTGCCAGCAGCCAAGTCACAGTCGAGGGAGCTTTCTTT. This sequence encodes CASSQVTVEGAFF.

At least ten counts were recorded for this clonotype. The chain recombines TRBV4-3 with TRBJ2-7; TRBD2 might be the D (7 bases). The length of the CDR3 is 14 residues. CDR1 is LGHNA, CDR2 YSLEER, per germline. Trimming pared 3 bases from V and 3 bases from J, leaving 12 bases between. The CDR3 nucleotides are TGCGCCAGCAGCCATCAGAGGGGGGGCTACGAGCAGTACTTC. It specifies CASSHQRGGYEQYF.

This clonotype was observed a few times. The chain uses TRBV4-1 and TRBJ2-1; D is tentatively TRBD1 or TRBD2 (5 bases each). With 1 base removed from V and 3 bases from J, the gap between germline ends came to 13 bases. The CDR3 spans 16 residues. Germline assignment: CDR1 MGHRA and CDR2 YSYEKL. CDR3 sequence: CASSQAPQGDYNEQFF. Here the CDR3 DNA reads TGCGCCAGCAGCCAAGCTCCCCAGGGAGACTACAATGAGCAGTTCTTC.

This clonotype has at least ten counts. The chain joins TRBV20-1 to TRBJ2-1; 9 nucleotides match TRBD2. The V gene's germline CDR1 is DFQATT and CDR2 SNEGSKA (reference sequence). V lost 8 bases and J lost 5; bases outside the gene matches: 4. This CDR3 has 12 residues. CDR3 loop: CSRLAANNEQFF. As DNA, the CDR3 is TGCAGTAGACTAGCGGCTAACAATGAGCAGTTCTTC.

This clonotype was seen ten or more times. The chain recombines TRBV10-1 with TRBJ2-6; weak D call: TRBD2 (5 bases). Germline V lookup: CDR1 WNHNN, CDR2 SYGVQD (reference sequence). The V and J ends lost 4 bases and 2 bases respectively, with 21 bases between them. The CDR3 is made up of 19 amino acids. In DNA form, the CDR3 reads TGCGCCAGCAGTGTAAGCAGCAGCGAGGGTTGGACTGGGGCCAACGTCCTGACTTTC. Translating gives CASSVSSSEGWTGANVLTF.

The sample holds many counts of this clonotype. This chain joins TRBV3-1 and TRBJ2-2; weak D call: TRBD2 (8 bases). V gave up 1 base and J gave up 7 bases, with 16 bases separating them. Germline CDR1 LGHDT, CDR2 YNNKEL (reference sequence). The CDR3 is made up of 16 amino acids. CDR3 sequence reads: CASSQGAGAGGGELFF. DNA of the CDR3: TGTGCCAGCAGCCAAGGAGCGGGAGCAGGGGGCGGGGAGCTGTTTTTT. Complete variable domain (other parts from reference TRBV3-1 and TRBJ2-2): DTAVSQTPKYLVTQMGNDKSIKCEQNLGHDTMYWYKQDSKKFLKIMFSYNNKELIINETVPNRFSPKSPDKAHLNLHINSLELGDSAVYFCASSQGAGAGGGELFFGEGSRLTVL.

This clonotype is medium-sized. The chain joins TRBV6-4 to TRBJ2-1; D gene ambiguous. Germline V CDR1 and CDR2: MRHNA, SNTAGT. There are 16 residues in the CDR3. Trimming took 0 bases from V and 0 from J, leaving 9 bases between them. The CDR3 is CASSDSASVSYNEQFF. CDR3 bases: TGTGCCAGCAGTGACTCGGCCAGTGTCTCCTACAATGAGCAGTTCTTC.

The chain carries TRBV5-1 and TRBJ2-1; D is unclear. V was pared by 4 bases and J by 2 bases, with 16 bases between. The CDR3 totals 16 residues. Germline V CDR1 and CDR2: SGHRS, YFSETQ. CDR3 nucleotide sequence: TGCGCCAGCAGCCCGACTCCCCCTGGCCCCTACAATGAGCAGTTCTTC. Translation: CASSPTPPGPYNEQFF.

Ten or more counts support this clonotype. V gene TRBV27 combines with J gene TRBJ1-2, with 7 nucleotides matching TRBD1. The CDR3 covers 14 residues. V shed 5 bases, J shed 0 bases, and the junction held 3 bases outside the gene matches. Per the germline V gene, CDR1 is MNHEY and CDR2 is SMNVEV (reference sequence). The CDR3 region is CASSRDSANYGYTF. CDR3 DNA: TGTGCCAGCAGTAGGGACAGCGCTAACTATGGCTACACCTTC.

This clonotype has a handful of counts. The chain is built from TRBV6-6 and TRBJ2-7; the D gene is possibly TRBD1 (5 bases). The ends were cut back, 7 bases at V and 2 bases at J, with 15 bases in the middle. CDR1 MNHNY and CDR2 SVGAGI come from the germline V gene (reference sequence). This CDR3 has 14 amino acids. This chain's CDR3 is CASTLRQGTYEQYF. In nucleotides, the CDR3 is TGTGCCAGCACCCTCCGCCAGGGCACCTACGAGCAGTACTTC.

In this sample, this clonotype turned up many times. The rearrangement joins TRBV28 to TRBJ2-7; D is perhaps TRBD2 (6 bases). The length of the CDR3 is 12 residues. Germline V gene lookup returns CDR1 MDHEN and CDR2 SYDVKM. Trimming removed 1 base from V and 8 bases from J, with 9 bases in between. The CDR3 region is CASSLLRGKQYF. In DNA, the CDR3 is TGTGCCAGCAGTTTATTGCGGGGTAAGCAGTACTTC.

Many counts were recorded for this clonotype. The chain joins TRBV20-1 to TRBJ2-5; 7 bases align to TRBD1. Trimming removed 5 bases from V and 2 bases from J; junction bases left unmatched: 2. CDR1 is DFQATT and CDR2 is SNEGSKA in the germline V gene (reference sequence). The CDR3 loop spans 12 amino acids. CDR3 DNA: TGCAGTGCTTCGGGACAGCAAGAGACCCAGTACTTC. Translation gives CSASGQQETQYF.

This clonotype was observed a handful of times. The DNA of the CDR3 is TGTGCCAGCAGGTTTCAGGGACGGGGGGAGCAGTACTTC. This translates into CASRFQGRGEQYF. The V and J genes are TRBV27 and TRBJ2-7, with a tentative D call TRBD2 (6 bases). In germline, CDR1 is MNHEY, CDR2 SMNVEV (reference sequence). With 6 bases removed from V and 7 bases from J, the gap between germline ends came to 16 bases. CDR3 length: 13 residues.

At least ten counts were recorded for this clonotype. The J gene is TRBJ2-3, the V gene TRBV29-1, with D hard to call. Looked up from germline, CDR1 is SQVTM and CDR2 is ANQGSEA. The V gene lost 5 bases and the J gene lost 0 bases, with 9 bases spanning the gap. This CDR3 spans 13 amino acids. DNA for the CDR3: TGCAGCGTTAGCAGCCAGAGCACAGATACGCAGTATTTT. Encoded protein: CSVSSQSTDTQYF.

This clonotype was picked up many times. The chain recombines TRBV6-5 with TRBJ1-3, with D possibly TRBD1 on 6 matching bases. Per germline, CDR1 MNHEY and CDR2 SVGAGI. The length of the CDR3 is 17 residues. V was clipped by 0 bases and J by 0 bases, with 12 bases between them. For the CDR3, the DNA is TGTGCCAGCAGTTACTCGGCGCCGGGGGCCTCTGGAAACACCATATATTTT. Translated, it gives CASSYSAPGASGNTIYF.

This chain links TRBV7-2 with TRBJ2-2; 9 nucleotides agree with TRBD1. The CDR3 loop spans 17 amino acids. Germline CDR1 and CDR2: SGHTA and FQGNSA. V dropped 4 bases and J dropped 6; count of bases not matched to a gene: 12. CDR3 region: CASSSGQGQGGAGELFF. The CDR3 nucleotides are TGTGCCAGCAGCTCAGGACAGGGACAGGGCGGGGCCGGGGAGCTGTTTTTT.

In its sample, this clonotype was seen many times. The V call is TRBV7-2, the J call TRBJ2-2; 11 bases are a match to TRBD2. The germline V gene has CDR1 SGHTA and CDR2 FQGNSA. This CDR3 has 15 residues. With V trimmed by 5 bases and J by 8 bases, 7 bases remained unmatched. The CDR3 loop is CASSILAGGSGELFF. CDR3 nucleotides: TGTGCCAGCAGCATCCTAGCGGGGGGCTCGGGGGAGCTGTTTTTT.

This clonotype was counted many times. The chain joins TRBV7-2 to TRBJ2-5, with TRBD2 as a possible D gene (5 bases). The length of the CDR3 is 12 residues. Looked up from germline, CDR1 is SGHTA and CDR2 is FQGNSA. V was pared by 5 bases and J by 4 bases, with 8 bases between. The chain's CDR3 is CASSNSVETQYF. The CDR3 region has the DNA TGTGCCAGCAGCAATAGCGTAGAGACCCAGTACTTC.

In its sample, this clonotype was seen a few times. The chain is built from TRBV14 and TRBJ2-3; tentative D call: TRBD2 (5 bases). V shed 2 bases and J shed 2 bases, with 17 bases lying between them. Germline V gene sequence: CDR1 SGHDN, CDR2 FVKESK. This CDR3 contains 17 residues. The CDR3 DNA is TGTGCCAGCAGCCAATCCGGGTCCCTGAGGGCCACAGATACGCAGTATTTT. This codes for CASSQSGSLRATDTQYF.

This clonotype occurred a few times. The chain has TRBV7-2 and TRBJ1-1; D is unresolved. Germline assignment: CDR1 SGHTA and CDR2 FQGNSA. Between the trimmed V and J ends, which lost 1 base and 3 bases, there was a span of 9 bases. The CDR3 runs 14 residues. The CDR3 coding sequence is TGTGCCAGCAGCTTAGGAATTATCTACACTGAAGCTTTCTTT. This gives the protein CASSLGIIYTEAFF.

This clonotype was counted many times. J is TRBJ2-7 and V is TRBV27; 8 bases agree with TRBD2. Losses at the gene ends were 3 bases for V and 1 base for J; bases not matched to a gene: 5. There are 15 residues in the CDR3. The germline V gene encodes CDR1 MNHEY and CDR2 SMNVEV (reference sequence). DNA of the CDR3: TGTGCCAGCAGTTTGTCACCTAGCGGGTCCTACGAGCAGTACTTC. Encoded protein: CASSLSPSGSYEQYF.

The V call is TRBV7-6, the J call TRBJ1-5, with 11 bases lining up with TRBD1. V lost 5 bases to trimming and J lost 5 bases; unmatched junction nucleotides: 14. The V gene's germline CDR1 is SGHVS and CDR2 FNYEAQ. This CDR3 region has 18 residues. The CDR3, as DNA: TGTGCCAGCAGCCCAACCGGAGGACAGGGGGCCCGTCATCAGCCCCAGCATTTT. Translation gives CASSPTGGQGARHQPQHF.

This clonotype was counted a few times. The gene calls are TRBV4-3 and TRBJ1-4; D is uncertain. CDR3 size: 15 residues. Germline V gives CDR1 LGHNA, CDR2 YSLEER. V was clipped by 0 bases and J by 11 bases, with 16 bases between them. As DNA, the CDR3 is TGCGCCAGCAGCCAAGATCGGGCCTCCCCGGGGAAACTGTTTTTT. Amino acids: CASSQDRASPGKLFF.

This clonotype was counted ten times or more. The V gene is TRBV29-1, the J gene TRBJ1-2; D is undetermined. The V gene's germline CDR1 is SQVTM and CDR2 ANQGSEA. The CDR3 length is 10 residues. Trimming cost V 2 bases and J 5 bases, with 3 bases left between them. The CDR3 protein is CSVEQYGYTF. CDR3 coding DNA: TGCAGCGTTGAACAGTATGGCTACACCTTC.

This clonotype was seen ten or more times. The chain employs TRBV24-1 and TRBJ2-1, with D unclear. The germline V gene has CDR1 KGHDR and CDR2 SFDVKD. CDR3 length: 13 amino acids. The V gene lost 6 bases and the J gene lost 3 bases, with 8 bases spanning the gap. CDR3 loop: CATSPGSYNEQFF. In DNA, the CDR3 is TGTGCCACCAGTCCAGGTAGCTACAATGAGCAGTTCTTC.

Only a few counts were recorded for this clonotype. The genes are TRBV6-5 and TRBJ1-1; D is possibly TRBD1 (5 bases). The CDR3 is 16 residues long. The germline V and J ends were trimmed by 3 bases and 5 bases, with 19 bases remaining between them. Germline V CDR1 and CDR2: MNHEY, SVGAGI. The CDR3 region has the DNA TGTGCCAGCAGTTATGCCGGGACCCCGGGGAGGACTGAAGCTTTCTTT. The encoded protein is CASSYAGTPGRTEAFF.